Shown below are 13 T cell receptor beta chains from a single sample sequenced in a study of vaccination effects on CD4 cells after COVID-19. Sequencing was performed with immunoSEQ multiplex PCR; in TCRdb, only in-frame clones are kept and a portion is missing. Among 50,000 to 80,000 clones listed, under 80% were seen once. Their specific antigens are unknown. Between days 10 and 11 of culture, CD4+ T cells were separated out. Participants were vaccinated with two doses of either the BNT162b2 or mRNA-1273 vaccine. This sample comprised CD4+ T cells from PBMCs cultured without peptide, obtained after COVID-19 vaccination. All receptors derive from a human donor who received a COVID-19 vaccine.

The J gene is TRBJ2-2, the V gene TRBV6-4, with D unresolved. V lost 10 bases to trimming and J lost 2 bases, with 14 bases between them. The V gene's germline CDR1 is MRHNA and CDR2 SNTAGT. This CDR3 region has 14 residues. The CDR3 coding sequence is TGTGCCACCTCCCGGGCCGTTAACACCGGGGAGCTGTTTTTT. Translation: CATSRAVNTGELFF.

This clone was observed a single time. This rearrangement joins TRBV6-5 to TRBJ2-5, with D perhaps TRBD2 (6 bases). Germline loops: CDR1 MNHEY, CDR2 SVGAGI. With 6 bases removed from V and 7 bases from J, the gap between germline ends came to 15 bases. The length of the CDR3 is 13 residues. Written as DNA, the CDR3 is TGTGCCAGCAGGCGGGACGGCGGGTCGACCCAGTACTTC. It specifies CASRRDGGSTQYF.

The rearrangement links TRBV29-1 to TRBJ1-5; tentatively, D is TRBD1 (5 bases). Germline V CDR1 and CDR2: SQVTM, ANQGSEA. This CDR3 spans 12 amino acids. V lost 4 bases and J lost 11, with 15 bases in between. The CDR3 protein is CSVGDREDTQHF. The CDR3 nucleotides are TGCAGCGTTGGGGACCGCGAGGATACCCAGCATTTT.

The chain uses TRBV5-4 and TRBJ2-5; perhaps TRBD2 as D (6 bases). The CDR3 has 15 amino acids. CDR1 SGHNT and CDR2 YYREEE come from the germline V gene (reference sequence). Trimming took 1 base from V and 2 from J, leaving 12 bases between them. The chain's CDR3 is CASSLSSGEQETQYF. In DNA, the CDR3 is TGTGCCAGCAGCTTGTCATCGGGGGAACAAGAGACCCAGTACTTC.

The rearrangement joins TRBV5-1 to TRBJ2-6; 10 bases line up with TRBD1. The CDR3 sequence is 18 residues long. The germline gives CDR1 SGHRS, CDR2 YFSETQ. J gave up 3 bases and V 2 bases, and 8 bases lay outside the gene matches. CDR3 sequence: CASSFSGTGDYGANVLTF. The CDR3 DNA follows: TGCGCCAGCAGCTTTTCCGGGACAGGGGACTATGGGGCCAACGTCCTGACTTTC.

The CDR3 nucleotides read TGTGCCAGCAGTGGTCCTACAGGGGGCTCTTCACCCCTCCACTTT. Translating it yields CASSGPTGGSSPLHF. This chain joins TRBV28 and TRBJ1-6; 9 nucleotides agree with TRBD1. The CDR3 totals 15 residues. Germline V gives CDR1 MDHEN, CDR2 SYDVKM. The J segment lost 9 bases and the V segment lost 5 bases, leaving 8 bases of the junction unmatched.

CDR3 coding DNA: TGTGCCAGCAGTTACGGGACAGGGAGTAGCAATCAGCCCCAGCATTTT. This gives the protein CASSYGTGSSNQPQHF. The V and J genes are TRBV6-6 and TRBJ1-5; 9 nucleotides match TRBD1. Trimming took 2 bases from V and 0 from J; bases not matched to a gene: 2. The V gene's germline CDR1 is MNHNY and CDR2 SVGAGI (reference sequence). The CDR3 spans 16 residues.

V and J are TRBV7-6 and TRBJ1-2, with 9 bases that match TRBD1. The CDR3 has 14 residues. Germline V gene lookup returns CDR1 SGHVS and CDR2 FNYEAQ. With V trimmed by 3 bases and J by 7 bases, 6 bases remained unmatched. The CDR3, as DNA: TGTGCCAGCAGCTTGGGGACAGGGATTGGTGGCTACACCTTC. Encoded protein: CASSLGTGIGGYTF. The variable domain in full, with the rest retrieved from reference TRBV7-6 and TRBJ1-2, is GAGVSQSPRYKVTKRGQDVALRCDPISGHVSLYWYRQALGQGPEFLTYFNYEAQQDKSGLPNDRFSAERPEGSISTLTIQRTEQRDSAMYRCASSLGTGIGGYTFGSGTRLTVV.

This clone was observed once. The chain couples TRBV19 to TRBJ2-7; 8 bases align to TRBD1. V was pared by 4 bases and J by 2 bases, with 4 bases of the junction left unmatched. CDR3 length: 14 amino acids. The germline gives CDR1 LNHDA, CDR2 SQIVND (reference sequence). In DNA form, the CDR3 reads TGTGCCAGTAGTAGACGGGACAGGCCCTACGAGCAGTACGTC. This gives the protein CASSRRDRPYEQYV.

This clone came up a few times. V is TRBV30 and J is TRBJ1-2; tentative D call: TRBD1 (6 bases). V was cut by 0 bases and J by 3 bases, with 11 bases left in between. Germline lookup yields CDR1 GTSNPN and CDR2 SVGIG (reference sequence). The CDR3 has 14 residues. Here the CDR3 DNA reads TGTGCCTGGAGTGTACGACAGGACCACTATGGCTACACCTTC. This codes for CAWSVRQDHYGYTF.

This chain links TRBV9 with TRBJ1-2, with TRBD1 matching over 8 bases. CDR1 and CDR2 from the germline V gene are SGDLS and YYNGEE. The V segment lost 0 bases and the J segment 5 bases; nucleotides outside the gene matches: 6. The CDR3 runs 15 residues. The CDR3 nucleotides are TGTGCCAGCAGCGTAGGGGGGGGGACAGGATATGGCTACACCTTC. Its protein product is CASSVGGGTGYGYTF.

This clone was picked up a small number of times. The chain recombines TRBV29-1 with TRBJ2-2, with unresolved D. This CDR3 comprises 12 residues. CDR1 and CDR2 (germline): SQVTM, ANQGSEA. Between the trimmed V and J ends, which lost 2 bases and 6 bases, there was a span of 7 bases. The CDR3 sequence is CSVEWASGELFF. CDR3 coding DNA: TGCAGCGTTGAATGGGCCTCCGGGGAGCTGTTTTTT.

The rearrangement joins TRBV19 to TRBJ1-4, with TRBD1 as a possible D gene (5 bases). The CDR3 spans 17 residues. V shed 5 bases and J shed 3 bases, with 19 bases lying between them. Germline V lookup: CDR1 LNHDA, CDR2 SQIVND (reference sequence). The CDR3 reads CASSSGGKATANEKLFF. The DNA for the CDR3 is TGTGCCAGTAGTTCCGGGGGAAAGGCTACAGCTAATGAAAAACTGTTTTTT.